The 30 T cell receptor beta chains given below trace back to one sample, sequenced in a study of T cell responses to AZD1222 COVID-19 vaccine. Assay used: immunoSEQ multiplex PCR; TCRdb lists only in-frame clones, some missing. The repertoire consists of some 110,000 clones, with approximately 92% occurring once and the leading ten covering 44%. The starting material was peripheral blood, obtained 28 days after the second AZD1222 dose. The receptors here all came from an adult who received the AZD1222 COVID-19 vaccine.

The CDR3 spells CASSLGDRVYNEQFF. The DNA of the CDR3 is TGTGCCAGCAGCCTTGGGGACAGAGTTTACAATGAGCAGTTCTTC. The V and J genes are TRBV3-1 (or the pseudogene TRBV3-2) and TRBJ2-1; TRBD1 aligns across 7 bases. Germline V gives CDR1 LGHDT, CDR2 YNNKEL (reference sequence). This CDR3 has 15 residues. V was clipped by 4 bases and J by 4 bases; unmatched bases: 7.

The chain uses TRBV28 and TRBJ2-2, with D maybe TRBD1 (6 bases). The CDR3 has 14 residues. V gave up 9 bases and J gave up 0 bases, with 11 bases separating them. Germline V gene sequence: CDR1 MDHEN, CDR2 SYDVKM. The DNA for the CDR3 is TGTGCCAGTTTCCGGGACACGAACACCGGGGAGCTGTTTTTT. Its protein is CASFRDTNTGELFF. Variable domain in full (rest from reference TRBV28 and TRBJ2-2): DVKVTQSSRYLVKRTGEKVFLECVQDMDHENMFWYRQDPGLGLRLIYFSYDVKMKEKGDIPEGYSVSREKKERFSLILESASTNQTSMYLCASFRDTNTGELFFGEGSRLTVL.

The chain carries TRBV28 and TRBJ2-7, with 9 bases fitting TRBD2. Germline lookup yields CDR1 MDHEN and CDR2 SYDVKM. With 8 bases clipped from V and 3 bases from J, the junction kept 5 bases outside the gene matches. The CDR3 extends over 13 amino acids. The CDR3 here is CASDSGRNYEQYF. The CDR3 DNA reads as TGTGCCAGCGATAGCGGGAGAAACTACGAGCAGTACTTC.

The V and J genes are TRBV6-5 and TRBJ2-5; D ambiguous. This CDR3 contains 12 residues. V was cut by 6 bases and J by 4 bases, with 9 bases left in between. CDR1 is MNHEY and CDR2 is SVGAGI in the germline V gene. The CDR3 here is CASSRARETQYF. CDR3 sequence (DNA): TGTGCCAGCAGCCGGGCACGAGAGACCCAGTACTTC.

CDR3 amino acids: CSVIDTGELFF. The CDR3 DNA follows: TGCAGCGTTATCGACACCGGGGAGCTGTTTTTT. V is TRBV29-1 and J is TRBJ2-2; D is unclear. Per germline, CDR1 SQVTM and CDR2 ANQGSEA. V lost 5 bases, J lost 3 bases, and 4 bases lay in between. The CDR3 spans 11 residues.

V and J are TRBV29-1 and TRBJ2-5; D gene unclear. Trimming took off 5 bases at V and 4 bases at J, with 17 bases between the two ends. Germline CDR1 SQVTM, CDR2 ANQGSEA. The CDR3 loop spans 14 amino acids. The CDR3 loop reads CSVSAPNNGETQYF. The CDR3 bases are TGCAGCGTTTCCGCGCCGAATAACGGAGAGACCCAGTACTTC.

This rearrangement joins TRBV6-1 to TRBJ1-4; D gene ambiguous. Germline CDR1 MNHNS, CDR2 SASEGT. The ends were cut back, 1 base at V and 5 bases at J, with 11 bases in the middle. This CDR3 region has 15 residues. DNA of the CDR3: TGTGCCAGCAGTGAAGTGAGGGTAGTGAATGAAAAACTGTTTTTT. It codes for CASSEVRVVNEKLFF.

V is TRBV27 and J is TRBJ1-2, with 7 positions matching TRBD1. V shed 6 bases and J 6 bases; nucleotides not matched to a gene: 7. CDR3 length equals 13 residues. CDR1 and CDR2 from the germline V gene are MNHEY and SMNVEV (reference sequence). CDR3 DNA: TGTGCCAGCAGCCAAACAGGGGCTGATGGCTACACCTTC. It codes for CASSQTGADGYTF.

The rearrangement uses TRBV18 and TRBJ2-2; the D gene is possibly TRBD1 (5 bases). This CDR3 is 13 amino acids long. Trimming removed 5 bases at V and 1 base at J, with 5 bases between. Germline lookup yields CDR1 KGHSH and CDR2 LQKENI. CDR3 protein: CASSTGNTGELFF. The DNA of the CDR3 is TGTGCCAGCTCAACAGGGAACACCGGGGAGCTGTTTTTT. Complete variable domain (other parts from reference TRBV18 and TRBJ2-2): NAGVMQNPRHLVRRRGQEARLRCSPMKGHSHVYWYRQLPEEGLKFMVYLQKENIIDESGMPKERFSAEFPKEGPSILRIQQVVRGDSAAYFCASSTGNTGELFFGEGSRLTVL.

This chain uses TRBV7-7 with TRBJ2-5; 9 bases match TRBD1. Trimming cost V 5 bases and J 1 base; bases outside gene matches: 2. The CDR3 sequence is 14 residues long. In germline, CDR1 is SSHAT, CDR2 FNYEAQ (reference sequence). This chain's CDR3 is CASSATGGQETQYF. Written as DNA, the CDR3 is TGTGCCAGCAGCGCGACAGGGGGCCAAGAGACCCAGTACTTC.

The chain uses TRBV28 and TRBJ1-3; D is unclear. This CDR3 comprises 17 residues. CDR1 MDHEN and CDR2 SYDVKM come from the germline V gene. V dropped 7 bases and J dropped 9 bases, with 28 bases sitting between them. The CDR3 loop reads CASNAMSLPSIPGTIYF. The CDR3 DNA reads TGTGCCAGCAACGCCATGAGTCTTCCTTCCATCCCAGGCACCATATATTTT.

This chain links TRBV19 with TRBJ2-5, with 7 bases aligning to TRBD1. The CDR3 consists of 14 residues. V lost 6 bases to trimming and J lost 0 bases; unmatched junction nucleotides: 4. In germline, CDR1 is LNHDA, CDR2 SQIVND (reference sequence). Here the CDR3 DNA reads TGTGCCAGTAGCCGGGGACAGAACCAAGAGACCCAGTACTTC. Protein product: CASSRGQNQETQYF.

This clone has just one count. This chain uses TRBV11-2 with TRBJ2-7; TRBD1 matches 7 bases. CDR1 and CDR2 (germline): SGHAT, FQNNGV. The CDR3 totals 14 residues. V was clipped by 5 bases and J by 0 bases; unmatched bases: 4. CDR3 sequence reads: CASSMGQISYEQYF. As DNA, the CDR3 is TGTGCCAGCAGCATGGGACAGATCTCCTACGAGCAGTACTTC. The full variable domain, with the rest looked up from reference TRBV11-2 and TRBJ2-7, is EAGVAQSPRYKIIEKRQSVAFWCNPISGHATLYWYQQILGQGPKLLIQFQNNGVVDDSQLPKDRFSAERLKGVDSTLKIQPAKLEDSAVYLCASSMGQISYEQYFGPGTRLTVT.

The V call is TRBV7-9, the J call TRBJ2-7; unclear D gene. Germline V CDR1 and CDR2: SEHNR, FQNEAQ (reference sequence). CDR3 length: 15 residues. V lost 2 bases to trimming and J lost 1 base, with 12 bases between them. CDR3 sequence (DNA): TGTGCCAGCAGCTTAAGGGCCGGCACTTCCTACGAGCAGTACTTC. Amino acid sequence: CASSLRAGTSYEQYF. Drawing the rest from reference TRBV7-9 and TRBJ2-7, the complete variable domain is DTGVSQNPRHKITKRGQNVTFRCDPISEHNRLYWYRQTLGQGPEFLTYFQNEAQLEKSRLLSDRFSAERPKGSFSTLEIQRTEQGDSAMYLCASSLRAGTSYEQYFGPGTRLTVT.

The J gene is TRBJ1-5, the V gene TRBV7-9; no clear D gene. V was trimmed by 5 bases and J by 1 base, leaving 9 bases between them. This CDR3 is 14 amino acids long. Germline V CDR1 and CDR2: SEHNR, FQNEAQ (reference sequence). The chain's CDR3 is CASSPGGSNQPQHF. For the CDR3, the DNA is TGTGCCAGCAGCCCCGGCGGGAGCAATCAGCCCCAGCATTTT.

The chain has TRBV28 and TRBJ2-3; D remains unclear. Germline values: CDR1 MDHEN, CDR2 SYDVKM. The CDR3 spans 13 residues. V shed 2 bases and J shed 4 bases, with 7 bases lying between them. In DNA form, the CDR3 reads TGTGCCAGCAGTTTAATTGGGGCAGATACGCAGTATTTT. This translates into CASSLIGADTQYF.

This chain links TRBV24-1 with TRBJ2-7; D remains ambiguous. With 2 bases removed from V and 0 bases from J, the gap between germline ends came to 7 bases. The CDR3 length is 14 residues. CDR1 is KGHDR, CDR2 SFDVKD, per germline. The CDR3 is CATSDYKFSYEQYF. CDR3 in DNA: TGTGCCACCAGTGATTATAAGTTCTCCTACGAGCAGTACTTC.

V usage is TRBV7-3 and J usage is TRBJ2-1; 10 positions match TRBD2. The CDR3 has 17 amino acids. V dropped 2 bases and J dropped 10; count of bases not matched to a gene: 14. Germline assignment: CDR1 SGHTA and CDR2 FQGTGA. The CDR3 loop is CASSLDDGLAGDREQFF. The DNA for the CDR3 is TGTGCCAGCAGCTTAGACGATGGGCTAGCGGGAGATCGGGAGCAGTTCTTC.

The chain combines TRBV4-1 with TRBJ2-7; 13 bases are a match to TRBD2. V lost 2 bases and J lost 6; bases outside the gene matches: 4. The CDR3 sequence is 15 residues long. Germline CDR1 MGHRA, CDR2 YSYEKL. CDR3 loop: CASSQRLAGGSEQYF. CDR3 nucleotides: TGCGCCAGCAGCCAACGACTAGCGGGAGGTAGCGAGCAGTACTTC.

The V call is TRBV7-8, the J call TRBJ2-6; 10 nucleotides agree with TRBD2. The CDR3 length is 19 residues. Unmatched junction bases numbered 9, after V lost 2 bases and J lost 2 bases. Germline V gives CDR1 SGHVS, CDR2 FQNEAQ. CDR3 coding DNA: TGTGCCAGCAGCTTACGCCCTAGCGGGAGCAGGGCTGGGGCCAACGTCCTGACTTTC. It yields the protein CASSLRPSGSRAGANVLTF.

J is TRBJ2-7 and V is TRBV5-1, with 9 bases identical to TRBD1. Germline CDR1 SGHRS, CDR2 YFSETQ. The V and J ends lost 2 bases and 6 bases, in that order; junction bases with no gene match: 6. This CDR3 is 14 amino acids long. The DNA for the CDR3 is TGCGCCAGCAGCTTATGGGACAGGGTCGGCGAGCAGTACTTC. The encoded protein is CASSLWDRVGEQYF.

The rearrangement links TRBV13 to TRBJ2-3; D may be TRBD2 (6 bases). Germline CDR1 is PRHDT and CDR2 is FYEKMQ (reference sequence). Trimming shortened V by 5 bases and J by 3 bases, and 21 bases separated the two germline ends. CDR3 length equals 17 residues. The DNA for the CDR3 is TGTGCCAGCAGCGCCCGGGGGACTTTATCAAAGACAGATACGCAGTATTTT. Translating it yields CASSARGTLSKTDTQYF.

The chain has TRBV7-9 and TRBJ1-3, with D uncertain. The CDR3 extends over 18 amino acids. From germline, CDR1 is SEHNR and CDR2 FQNEAQ (reference sequence). V lost 4 bases to trimming and J lost 0 bases, with 19 bases between them. The CDR3 DNA follows: TGTGCCAGCAGCTCCCCCGCACGGGGAGAGAGCTCTGGAAACACCATATATTTT. It is translated as CASSSPARGESSGNTIYF. Variable domain in full (rest from reference TRBV7-9 and TRBJ1-3): DTGVSQNPRHKITKRGQNVTFRCDPISEHNRLYWYRQTLGQGPEFLTYFQNEAQLEKSRLLSDRFSAERPKGSFSTLEIQRTEQGDSAMYLCASSSPARGESSGNTIYFGEGSWLTVV.

The sample holds a few counts of this clone. The chain carries TRBV7-9 and TRBJ2-5, with D uncertain. CDR3 length equals 14 residues. CDR1 is SEHNR, CDR2 FQNEAQ, per germline (reference sequence). V lost 6 bases, J lost 2 bases, and 13 bases lay in between. CDR3 sequence (DNA): TGTGCCAGCAGTCAAACAGAGATTCAAGAGACCCAGTACTTC. Amino acid sequence: CASSQTEIQETQYF. Full variable domain (outside the CDR3, taken from reference TRBV7-9 and TRBJ2-5): DTGVSQNPRHKITKRGQNVTFRCDPISEHNRLYWYRQTLGQGPEFLTYFQNEAQLEKSRLLSDRFSAERPKGSFSTLEIQRTEQGDSAMYLCASSQTEIQETQYFGPGTRLLVL.

This rearrangement joins TRBV7-6 to TRBJ2-5; 8 nucleotides agree with TRBD2. Looked up from germline, CDR1 is SGHVS and CDR2 is FNYEAQ. Trimming removed 5 bases from V and 5 bases from J; junction bases left unmatched: 10. This CDR3 is 15 amino acids long. The CDR3 spells CASSPSRGRNETQYF. The DNA of the CDR3 is TGTGCCAGCAGCCCAAGTCGCGGGAGGAACGAGACCCAGTACTTC.

The chain has TRBV9 and TRBJ1-2, with 8 bases matching TRBD1. V was pared by 3 bases and J by 7 bases, with 14 bases of the junction left unmatched. Germline loops: CDR1 SGDLS, CDR2 YYNGEE. This CDR3 is 16 amino acids long. DNA of the CDR3: TGTGCCAGCAGCGGCCGCAGGGGGCCTAAAATGGGTGGCTACACCTTC. It encodes CASSGRRGPKMGGYTF. Complete variable domain (other parts from reference TRBV9 and TRBJ1-2): DSGVTQTPKHLITATGQRVTLRCSPRSGDLSVYWYQQSLDQGLQFLIQYYNGEERAKGNILERFSAQQFPDLHSELNLSSLELGDSALYFCASSGRRGPKMGGYTFGSGTRLTVV.

The V call is TRBV24-1, the J call TRBJ1-1, with D possibly matching TRBD1 (6 bases). V lost 9 bases, J lost 4 bases, and 11 bases lay in between. The CDR3 consists of 12 residues. Germline CDR1 and CDR2: KGHDR and SFDVKD. The CDR3 DNA reads as TGTGCCACCTCTCGAGGGGGCACTGAAGCTTTCTTT. The encoded protein is CATSRGGTEAFF.

The CDR3 DNA is TGTGCCAGCAGCTTAGCTTCCGGACAGGGGGCCGGGGAGCTGTTTTTT. It is translated as CASSLASGQGAGELFF. The chain carries TRBV11-3 and TRBJ2-2, with 10 nucleotides matching TRBD1. This CDR3 contains 16 residues. V lost 1 base, J lost 6 bases, and 5 bases stayed unmatched. Germline V gene lookup returns CDR1 SGHNT and CDR2 YENEEA.

CDR3 bases: TGTGCCAGCAGTTTGTATGGGGGCCCTAACTATGGCTACACCTTC. It is translated as CASSLYGGPNYGYTF. The genes are TRBV28 and TRBJ1-2; perhaps TRBD1 as D (6 bases). V gave up 3 bases and J gave up 0 bases, with 11 bases separating them. The CDR3 is 15 amino acids. Germline lookup yields CDR1 MDHEN and CDR2 SYDVKM.

The chain employs TRBV20-1 and TRBJ2-1; 9 positions match TRBD2. CDR1 is DFQATT and CDR2 is SNEGSKA in the germline V gene (reference sequence). This CDR3 region has 15 residues. Trimming at V came to 3 bases and at J to 5 bases, leaving 8 bases not matched to a gene. The CDR3 DNA follows: TGCAGTGCTAGTAGGGCGGGAGGGCCCCACAATGAGCAGTTCTTC. Translated, it gives CSASRAGGPHNEQFF.